Reported below is one T cell receptor (beta chain). TCRdb's copy holds only in-frame clones and misses some; the assay was immunoSEQ multiplex PCR. The sample shows over 95,000 clones, around nine tenths of them seen only once. This specimen belongs to a study of blood T cell repertoires in COVID-19. Study in general: Some COVID-19 samples were acute and others convalescent; all came from the United States, Italy and Spain.

In germline, CDR1 is MNHNY, CDR2 SVGAGI (reference sequence). This CDR3 is built from 16 residues. J lost 0 bases, V lost 6 bases, and 8 bases had no gene match. The genes are TRBV6-6 and TRBJ2-3; TRBD1 aligns across 8 bases. Material for sequencing was peripheral blood. The TCR originated in a human donor with acute or convalescent COVID-19. The donor label of this sample is uncertain. This CDR3 reads CASRPSGGGSTDTQYF. CDR3 in DNA: TGTGCCAGCAGACCTTCAGGGGGCGGGAGCACAGATACGCAGTATTTT.